This T cell receptor beta chain was profiled in a study of blood T cell repertoires in COVID-19. Across the study: The origin of the acute and convalescent COVID-19 samples was the United States, Italy and Spain.

The method was immunoSEQ multiplex PCR; TCRdb's version includes in-frame clones alone and lacks a portion of them. This table has roughly 260,000 clones, just over 90% appearing once. Per germline, CDR1 MNHEY and CDR2 SVGAGI. This CDR3 spans 13 amino acids. V was trimmed by 8 bases and J by 0 bases, leaving 5 bases between them. Recruits, aged 18 to 89 years, lived in 24 US areas. Cohort allocation depended upon clinical history that participants reported. In Cohort 3, a recovered donor had either two negative PCRs, clearance, or symptom resolution. Sequenced input: PBMCs or T cells enriched from blood (not recorded which). The clonotype originates from a young woman who had recovered from COVID-19. The chain joins TRBV6-5 to TRBJ1-6; D gene ambiguous. The CDR3 DNA reads TGTGCCAGCCGGGGCTCCTATAATTCACCCCTCCACTTT. This gives the protein CASRGSYNSPLHF.